The sequence of this T cell receptor beta chain was determined in a study of CD8 T cells in ankylosing spondylitis. Study-wide results and caveats: Characteristic, it appeared, of ankylosing spondylitis blood was a TCR beta motif of 7 or 8 highly homologous variants.

This clonotype was found a few times. Its antigen is not known. Via MiXCR, TCRdb re-called the 5' RACE reads, giving one row per CDR3 protein. The sample consists of 670,000 or so distinct CDR3 sequences, around a fifth of them appearing once. J was trimmed by 5 bases and V by 6 bases; bases with no gene match: 13. From germline, CDR1 is SGHNT and CDR2 YENEEA. The CDR3 covers 15 residues. The sequenced sample was blood, either unsorted or a sorted T cell fraction (not recorded which). The chain links TRBV11-3 to TRBJ2-7; 7 bases align to TRBD2. The TCR originated in a male donor with ankylosing spondylitis. This chain's CDR3 is CASSPSGLGRNEQYF. The DNA for the CDR3 is TGTGCCAGCAGTCCCTCCGGACTAGGACGGAACGAGCAGTACTTC.